Here is one T cell receptor (beta chain) with its context. Antigen: not known. Some clones are missing from TCRdb's copy, which holds only in-frame ones; the method was immunoSEQ multiplex PCR. Of about 13,000 clones in the sample, 65% to 85% were seen once. This specimen comes from a study of PD-1 blockade in classical Hodgkin lymphoma. Between the trimmed V and J ends, which lost 1 base and 2 bases, there was a span of 6 bases. The length of the CDR3 is 15 residues. The V gene's germline CDR1 is LGHNA and CDR2 YNFKEQ. General study findings and limits: Partial responders and progressors had significantly lower baseline TCR diversity. Baseline TCR diversity was reportedly lower in newly diagnosed patients than healthy donors.

Time point specified: cycle 4 day 1 (C4D1), after 6 weeks of nivolumab. All patients relapsed after autologous stem cell transplantation, and brentuximab vedotin exposure varied. This specimen consisted of peripheral blood mononuclear cells (PBMCs), obtained before the fourth cycle of nivolumab. The chain couples TRBV4-2 to TRBJ2-6, with no clear D. The sequence was obtained from a human donor with classical Hodgkin lymphoma. The CDR3 loop reads CASSQGEAGANVLTF. The CDR3 DNA is TGTGCCAGCAGCCAAGGAGAGGCTGGGGCCAACGTCCTGACTTTC.